This TCR beta chain was found in a study of OX40 agonist ivuxolimab in advanced cancers. Study-wide background: A history of anti-PD-1, anti-PD-L1 or anti-CTLA-4 therapy was acceptable, and approximately 41% had some. Whole-study findings and limits: Expanded clones were, on average, more numerous among CD8+ T cells than CD4+. Clones of CD4+ and CD8+ blood T cells grew by week 6 at doses of 0.1 to 3.0 mg/kg.

V was trimmed by 0 bases and J by 5 bases, leaving 14 bases between them. Per the germline V gene, CDR1 is SGHDT and CDR2 is YYEEEE. There are 16 residues in the CDR3. Clones were read by immunoSEQ multiplex PCR, and TCRdb kept only the in-frame ones, dropping some. The sample contains almost 50,000 clones, around 84% of which appear only once. Turning to this clone: The antigen is unknown.

The study sampled blood at baseline, cycle 4 day 1, and cycle 7 day 1. The rearrangement links TRBV5-6 to TRBJ2-2; D may be TRBD1 (6 bases). The specimen was CD4+ or CD8+ T cells sorted from blood, collected in a trial of the OX40 agonist ivuxolimab. The source of this sequence is an adult with an advanced solid tumor such as melanoma, head and neck, liver or kidney cancer. The CDR3 coding sequence is TGTGCCAGCAGCTTGGGGCCCCAGGGGACGACCGGGGAGCTGTTTTTT. Translated: CASSLGPQGTTGELFF.